Detailed here is one TCR beta chain. The data derive from a study of blood T cell repertoires in COVID-19. In the study overall: The analysed material was cDNA or gDNA that came from T cells, B-cell-depleted T cells, or PBMCs.

Authors' analysis steps: Amplification of reference gene primers was used by the study to estimate nucleated cell counts. The method was immunoSEQ multiplex PCR; TCRdb's version includes in-frame clones alone and lacks a portion of them. D and trimming were read from the DNA, whereas the V and J calls and clone size are those reported in that table. The sample has 200,000 or so clones, 65% to 85% seen once. Germline loops: CDR1 MNHEY, CDR2 SMNVEV (reference sequence). The V end lost 7 bases, the J end lost 5 bases, and 9 bases lay between the germline ends. This CDR3 region has 12 residues. Material for sequencing was peripheral blood. The genes are TRBV27 and TRBJ1-5; D is unresolved. This clonotype was sampled from a woman aged 55-69 years with acute or convalescent COVID-19. The CDR3 is CASTRGDQPQHF. The CDR3 region has the DNA TGTGCCAGCACCCGGGGAGATCAGCCCCAGCATTTT.